This T cell receptor beta chain was captured in a study of Ad26.COV2.S vaccination and SARS-CoV-2 variants. This CDR3 spans 13 amino acids. Germline V gives CDR1 LGHNT, CDR2 FRNRAP. The V and J ends lost 1 base and 3 bases respectively, with 4 bases between them. Sequencing was performed with immunoSEQ multiplex PCR; in TCRdb, only in-frame clones are kept and a portion is missing. The sample lists hundreds of thousands of clones, around 90% occurring once. The sample was peripheral blood, taken after recovery from COVID-19. The clonotype was recovered from a human donor who had recovered from COVID-19. V gene TRBV12-5 combines with J gene TRBJ1-3; no clear D. The CDR3 coding sequence is TGTGCTAGTGGTTTGGCTTATGGAAACACCATATATTTT. It specifies CASGLAYGNTIYF.